These 27 T cell receptor beta chains originate from one sample sequenced in a study of CD8 T cells in Susac syndrome. Reverse transcription of about 0.5 to 1 ug RNA used random hexamers. MiXCR was run by TCRdb on the immunoSEQ multiplex PCR reads, yielding one entry per CDR3 protein. The sample holds a few hundred thousand distinct CDR3 sequences; 95% are singletons and the top ten take just over 0.08%. Sequenced: CD4+ T cells from PBMCs. Every receptor here comes from a human donor with multiple sclerosis.

The rearrangement joins TRBV5-4 to TRBJ1-6; D unresolved. CDR3 length: 16 residues. The ends were cut back, 4 bases at V and 2 bases at J, with 13 bases in the middle. Germline CDR1 SGHNT, CDR2 YYREEE (reference sequence). CDR3 in DNA: TGTGCCAGCAGCGACCTAAGGGAGACCTATAATTCACCCCTCCACTTT. This codes for CASSDLRETYNSPLHF.

The chain employs TRBV12-5 and TRBJ2-7, with D possibly matching TRBD1 (6 bases). This CDR3 is 16 amino acids long. Germline CDR1 is LGHNT and CDR2 is FRNRAP. V was shortened by 6 bases and J by 7 bases, with 25 bases between the two germline ends. The CDR3 nucleotides are TGTGCTAGTGGACGCGAATACAGGGATCCCCCTTGGGAGCAGTACTTC. It codes for CASGREYRDPPWEQYF.

The CDR3: CAWGAGNRNEKLFF. The CDR3 DNA sequence: TGTGCCTGGGGGGCCGGGAACAGAAATGAAAAACTGTTTTTT. The rearrangement links TRBV30 to TRBJ1-4, with a weak D call TRBD1 (5 bases). This CDR3 is built from 14 residues. The V end lost 5 bases, the J end lost 5 bases, and 15 bases lay between the germline ends. Germline V lookup: CDR1 GTSNPN, CDR2 SVGIG (reference sequence).

This chain links TRBV7-9 with TRBJ2-7, with D unclear. V lost 5 bases and J lost 5, with 10 bases in between. Germline lookup yields CDR1 SEHNR and CDR2 FQNEAQ (reference sequence). The CDR3 contains 12 residues. CDR3 sequence (DNA): TGTGCCAGCAGCCCCCAAAACCACGAGCAGTACTTC. This translates into CASSPQNHEQYF.

The chain employs TRBV20-1 and TRBJ1-1; 12 bases line up with TRBD1. Germline V gives CDR1 DFQATT, CDR2 SNEGSKA (reference sequence). The CDR3 spans 16 residues. V gave up 5 bases and J gave up 4 bases; unmatched junction bases: 11. DNA for the CDR3: TGCAGTGCTCCCAGGGGACAGGGGGCCCTAGGCACTGAAGCTTTCTTT. This translates into CSAPRGQGALGTEAFF.

The V gene is TRBV2, the J gene TRBJ1-2; D gene uncertain. The CDR3 contains 11 residues. V lost 5 bases, J lost 6 bases, and 7 bases lay in between. Germline values: CDR1 SNHLY, CDR2 FYNNEI. The DNA of the CDR3 is TGTGCCAGCAGTTTGACTCATGGCTACACCTTC. It encodes CASSLTHGYTF.

This chain links TRBV29-1 with TRBJ2-1; 9 bases fit TRBD2. Trimming cost V 3 bases and J 10 bases; bases outside gene matches: 10. The V gene's germline CDR1 is SQVTM and CDR2 ANQGSEA. The length of the CDR3 is 14 residues. CDR3 sequence: CSVDISASGAEQFF. The CDR3 region has the DNA TGCAGCGTTGATATCTCGGCTAGCGGGGCGGAGCAGTTCTTC.

This chain joins TRBV27 and TRBJ1-2, with a weak D call TRBD1 (5 bases). The germline V gene has CDR1 MNHEY and CDR2 SMNVEV (reference sequence). The V and J ends lost 2 bases and 8 bases respectively, with 21 bases between them. The CDR3 runs to 16 residues. CDR3 protein: CASSLRSGPQGRGYTF. In DNA, the CDR3 is TGTGCCAGCAGTTTAAGGTCCGGGCCCCAGGGACGCGGCTACACCTTC.

V usage is TRBV5-6 and J usage is TRBJ1-2; the D gene is possibly TRBD1 (5 bases). Per the germline V gene, CDR1 is SGHDT and CDR2 is YYEEEE. The CDR3 is 14 residues long. The V and J ends lost 0 bases and 2 bases respectively, with 8 bases between them. CDR3 region: CASSLDGGNYGYTF. The CDR3 DNA follows: TGTGCCAGCAGCTTGGACGGGGGAAACTATGGCTACACCTTC.

The chain couples TRBV9 to TRBJ2-3; D might be TRBD2 (6 bases). Looked up from germline, CDR1 is SGDLS and CDR2 is YYNGEE. The CDR3 consists of 15 residues. V was shortened by 3 bases and J by 8 bases, with 19 bases between the two germline ends. The chain's CDR3 is CASSATFVGGGTQYF. CDR3 nucleotides: TGTGCCAGCAGCGCAACGTTTGTGGGGGGAGGTACGCAGTATTTT.

This chain joins TRBV20-1 and TRBJ2-1; 7 nucleotides line up with TRBD1. The CDR3 has 15 amino acids. Germline V gives CDR1 DFQATT, CDR2 SNEGSKA (reference sequence). V lost 3 bases to trimming and J lost 6 bases; unmatched junction nucleotides: 11. CDR3 sequence: CSASRPGQRSNEQFF. Here the CDR3 DNA reads TGCAGTGCTAGCCGACCGGGACAGCGGAGCAATGAGCAGTTCTTC.

This clonotype occurred once. This chain uses TRBV6-5 with TRBJ2-1; no definite D call. CDR1 and CDR2 (germline): MNHEY, SVGAGI. The CDR3 consists of 13 residues. Between the trimmed V and J ends, which lost 4 bases and 7 bases, there was a span of 11 bases. The CDR3 sequence is CASSFNADNEQFF. The CDR3 bases are TGTGCCAGCAGTTTCAACGCGGATAATGAGCAGTTCTTC.

The V and J genes are TRBV5-1 and TRBJ2-5; D remains ambiguous. CDR3 length: 14 amino acids. Trimming pared 2 bases from V and 5 bases from J, leaving 13 bases between. Germline values: CDR1 SGHRS, CDR2 YFSETQ. CDR3 nucleotides: TGCGCCAGCAGCTTTGGCGCGGACGGGGAGACCCAGTACTTC. This encodes CASSFGADGETQYF.

The chain employs TRBV30 and TRBJ1-2; no clear D. V lost 3 bases to trimming and J lost 7 bases, with 15 bases between them. The CDR3 extends over 13 amino acids. Germline V lookup: CDR1 GTSNPN, CDR2 SVGIG (reference sequence). CDR3 nucleotide sequence: TGTGCCTGGAGCTGGGAATTTGGCAGTGGCTACACCTTC. Translating it yields CAWSWEFGSGYTF.

The chain joins TRBV20-1 to TRBJ2-1; 9 nucleotides align to TRBD1. The CDR3 runs to 15 residues. Germline lookup yields CDR1 DFQATT and CDR2 SNEGSKA (reference sequence). The junction had 12 bases not matched to a gene; V was cut back by 5 bases and J by 7 bases. Here the CDR3 DNA reads TGCAGTGCTCTAGGGGCGGGACAGGGTCATAATGAGCAGTTCTTC. It specifies CSALGAGQGHNEQFF.

The V and J genes are TRBV30 and TRBJ1-5; D gene unclear. Germline V CDR1 and CDR2: GTSNPN, SVGIG (reference sequence). Trimming took off 0 bases at V and 5 bases at J, with 17 bases between the two ends. The CDR3 runs 16 residues. The CDR3, as DNA: TGTGCCTGGAGTGTAACGATTACCACCGGAGATCAGCCCCAGCATTTT. It translates to CAWSVTITTGDQPQHF.

The chain recombines TRBV9 with TRBJ2-1; 9 bases are a match to TRBD2. V shed 5 bases, J shed 9 bases, and the junction held 6 bases outside the gene matches. CDR3 length: 13 residues. Germline loops: CDR1 SGDLS, CDR2 YYNGEE. CDR3: CASSPSGVGEQFF. DNA of the CDR3: TGTGCCAGCAGTCCTAGCGGGGTGGGTGAGCAGTTCTTC.

J is TRBJ2-3 and V is TRBV29-1; TRBD2 matches 11 bases. CDR3 length: 13 amino acids. V gave up 7 bases and J gave up 9 bases; unmatched junction bases: 9. CDR1 and CDR2 from the germline V gene are SQVTM and ANQGSEA. The DNA of the CDR3 is TGCAGCGCAACGACTAGCGGGGAAGGGACGCAGTATTTT. It specifies CSATTSGEGTQYF.

The V and J genes are TRBV5-1 and TRBJ1-6; TRBD1 is a possible D gene (5 bases). This CDR3 contains 15 residues. Germline CDR1 reads SGHRS; CDR2 reads YFSETQ. V was cut by 0 bases and J by 7 bases, with 11 bases left in between. As DNA, the CDR3 is TGCGCCAGCAGCTTGGAGAGGGGCGCCAATTCACCCCTCCACTTT. It encodes CASSLERGANSPLHF.

The chain uses TRBV20-1 and TRBJ1-1; 10 bases are shared with TRBD1. Germline V gives CDR1 DFQATT, CDR2 SNEGSKA (reference sequence). V gave up 8 bases and J gave up 3 bases; unmatched junction bases: 9. The CDR3 consists of 14 residues. CDR3 sequence (DNA): TGCAGTTTCCCACCCGGGACAGGGGACACTGAAGCTTTCTTT. It translates to CSFPPGTGDTEAFF.

CDR3 DNA sequence: TGTGCCTGGAGCGTGGAACCGGCGGGCACCGGGGAGCTGTTTTTT. Protein: CAWSVEPAGTGELFF. The chain is built from TRBV30 and TRBJ2-2; tentative D call: TRBD2 (5 bases). The germline gives CDR1 GTSNPN, CDR2 SVGIG (reference sequence). The V and J ends lost 3 bases and 4 bases respectively, with 15 bases between them. The CDR3 covers 15 residues. The variable domain in full, completed from reference TRBV30 and TRBJ2-2, reads SQTIHQWPATLVQPVGSPLSLECTVEGTSNPNLYWYRQAAGRGLQLLFYSVGIGQISSEVPQNLSASRPQDRQFILSSKKLLLSDSGFYLCAWSVEPAGTGELFFGEGSRLTVL.

The chain is built from TRBV9 and TRBJ1-3, with D perhaps TRBD1 (5 bases). CDR1 and CDR2 from the germline V gene are SGDLS and YYNGEE. The CDR3 consists of 14 residues. Trimming removed 4 bases at V and 0 bases at J, with 8 bases between. In DNA, the CDR3 is TGTGCCAGCAGCCCCGACAGCTCTGGAAACACCATATATTTT. Translated: CASSPDSSGNTIYF.

The genes are TRBV7-9 and TRBJ2-7; TRBD1 aligns across 7 bases. V shed 3 bases and J 7 bases; nucleotides not matched to a gene: 18. Germline values: CDR1 SEHNR, CDR2 FQNEAQ (reference sequence). The length of the CDR3 is 17 residues. This CDR3 is CASSLESRQGGLQEQYF. The CDR3 DNA reads TGTGCCAGCAGCTTGGAGTCAAGACAAGGGGGCCTTCAGGAGCAGTACTTC.

The chain carries TRBV12-3 or TRBV12-4 and TRBJ1-2; 9 bases line up with TRBD1. V was pared by 6 bases and J by 7 bases, with 6 bases of the junction left unmatched. This CDR3 is 13 amino acids long. CDR3 in DNA: TGTGCCAGCAGCTTGACAGGGGGGATTGGCTACACCTTC. This sequence encodes CASSLTGGIGYTF.

The genes are TRBV30 and TRBJ1-1; D unclear. Trimming cost V 0 bases and J 0 bases, with 11 bases left between them. Germline V gene lookup returns CDR1 GTSNPN and CDR2 SVGIG (reference sequence). The CDR3 runs 15 residues. For the CDR3, the DNA is TGTGCCTGGAGTGTAGAACCCTTGCTGAACACTGAAGCTTTCTTT. It is translated as CAWSVEPLLNTEAFF.

This chain connects TRBV18 to TRBJ2-7; possibly TRBD1 or TRBD2 for D (6 bases each). There are 15 residues in the CDR3. V gave up 0 bases and J gave up 7 bases, with 16 bases separating them. Germline-derived CDR1 and CDR2 are KGHSH and LQKENI. CDR3 DNA sequence: TGTGCCAGCTCACCACCTATCCGGGGGCCGTGGGAGCAGTACTTC. Amino acid sequence: CASSPPIRGPWEQYF. The complete variable domain, with remaining parts taken from reference TRBV18 and TRBJ2-7, reads NAGVMQNPRHLVRRRGQEARLRCSPMKGHSHVYWYRQLPEEGLKFMVYLQKENIIDESGMPKERFSAEFPKEGPSILRIQQVVRGDSAAYFCASSPPIRGPWEQYFGPGTRLTVT.

The CDR3 coding sequence is TGTGCCAGCAGTCCGGACAGGCTGGGTAATCAGCCCCAGCATTTT. It encodes CASSPDRLGNQPQHF. The chain recombines TRBV12-3 or TRBV12-4 with TRBJ1-5; TRBD1 agrees at 7 bases. This CDR3 has 15 residues. The ends lost 5 bases at V and 4 bases at J; junction bases unmatched: 8.